These T cell receptor beta chains were read from a single sample in a study of response to subunit inactivated influenza vaccine. TCRdb called the RT-PCR reads again in MiXCR, with one record for every CDR3 protein. The table lists 600,000 to 850,000 distinct CDR3 sequences, about 15% of them singletons. This material consisted of PBMCs from blood, taken 14 to 15 days before vaccination. Receptor source: a man aged 50-60 years who received an inactivated influenza vaccine. CDR3s include the opening cysteine and the closing phenylalanine or tryptophan. The order of the fields is D gene, V gene, J gene, clone size, CDR3 protein, CDR3 DNA. D genes are given only for firm matches. Clone size is shown for a subset of rows, as once, few, many or a class of expanded clone.

D: NA; V: TRBV14; J: TRBJ1-4; size: few; CDR3: CASSQVPIGVTNEKLFF; DNA: TGTGCCAGCAGCCAAGTTCCCATTGGGGTGACTAATGAAAAACTGTTTTTT
D: NA; V: TRBV4-3; J: TRBJ1-1; size: NA; CDR3: CASSPRPAGNTEAFF; DNA: TGCGCCAGCAGCCCGCGCCCGGCCGGGAACACTGAAGCTTTCTTT
D: NA; V: TRBV20-1; J: TRBJ1-1; size: NA; CDR3: CSARGDSGQTEAFF; DNA: TGCAGTGCTAGAGGTGACAGTGGGCAAACTGAAGCTTTCTTT
D: NA; V: TRBV27; J: TRBJ2-7; size: NA; CDR3: CASSLGSEPYEQYF; DNA: TGTGCCAGCAGTTTAGGTTCGGAGCCCTACGAGCAGTACTTC
D: NA; V: TRBV7-3; J: TRBJ2-2; size: NA; CDR3: CASSLTGQRNTGELFF; DNA: TGTGCCAGCAGCTTAACGGGCCAGAGGAACACCGGGGAGCTGTTTTTT
D: NA; V: TRBV6-2/TRBV6-3; J: TRBJ1-6; size: few; CDR3: CASSYVWSSYNSPLHF; DNA: TGTGCCAGCAGTTACGTATGGAGCTCCTATAATTCACCCCTCCACTTT
D: TRBD2; V: TRBV3-1; J: TRBJ2-7; size: many; CDR3: CASSQGTSGYEQYF; DNA: TGTGCCAGCAGCCAAGGGACTAGCGGTTACGAGCAGTACTTC
D: NA; V: TRBV20-1; J: TRBJ2-1; size: few; CDR3: CSASGWYNEQFF; DNA: TGCAGTGCTAGCGGATGGTACAATGAGCAGTTCTTC
D: NA; V: TRBV5-1; J: TRBJ1-1; size: NA; CDR3: CASSTNPSLTEGAFF; DNA: TGCGCCAGCAGCACAAACCCTAGCCTGACGGAGGGAGCTTTCTTT
D: NA; V: TRBV28; J: TRBJ2-1; size: NA; CDR3: CASRQGINEQFF; DNA: TGTGCCAGCAGGCAGGGAATCAATGAGCAGTTCTTC
D: NA; V: TRBV6-2/TRBV6-3; J: TRBJ2-3; size: NA; CDR3: CASRREQLTDTQYF; DNA: TGTGCCAGCCGCAGGGAGCAACTCACAGATACGCAGTATTTT
D: NA; V: TRBV11-2; J: TRBJ2-1; size: many; CDR3: CASSSFRARDEQFF; DNA: TGTGCCAGCAGCTCCTTCAGGGCGCGCGATGAGCAGTTCTTC
D: TRBD2; V: TRBV12-3/TRBV12-4; J: TRBJ2-7; size: many; CDR3: CASSRGLAVAYEQYF; DNA: TGTGCCAGCAGTCGAGGACTAGCGGTCGCCTACGAGCAGTACTTC
D: NA; V: TRBV4-1; J: TRBJ2-1; size: few; CDR3: CASSQTAYNEQFF; DNA: TGCGCCAGCAGCCAAACAGCCTACAATGAGCAGTTCTTC
D: TRBD1; V: TRBV12-5; J: TRBJ2-2; size: many; CDR3: CASGQGAGELFF; DNA: TGTGCTAGTGGCCAGGGGGCCGGGGAGCTGTTTTTT
D: TRBD1; V: TRBV3-1; J: TRBJ2-7; size: many; CDR3: CASSRRLDRPYEQYF; DNA: TGTGCCAGCAGTAGACGACTGGACAGGCCCTACGAGCAGTACTTC
D: TRBD1; V: TRBV6-5; J: TRBJ2-7; size: NA; CDR3: CASVPGQANWGHEQYF; DNA: TGTGCCAGCGTTCCGGGACAGGCTAATTGGGGTCACGAGCAGTACTTC
D: TRBD1; V: TRBV7-2; J: TRBJ2-1; size: NA; CDR3: CASSLQGAHNEQFF; DNA: TGTGCCAGCAGCTTACAGGGGGCCCACAATGAGCAGTTCTTC
D: TRBD2; V: TRBV7-9; J: TRBJ2-7; size: few; CDR3: CASSQTSGPYEQYF; DNA: TGTGCCAGCAGTCAAACTAGCGGACCTTACGAGCAGTACTTC
D: TRBD1; V: TRBV11-2; J: TRBJ1-5; size: many; CDR3: CASSLEAGGDSNQPQHF; DNA: TGTGCCAGCAGCTTAGAGGCAGGGGGTGATAGCAATCAGCCCCAGCATTTT
D: NA; V: TRBV7-9; J: TRBJ2-7; size: NA; CDR3: CASSSGAWTAPYEQYF; DNA: TGTGCCAGCAGCTCAGGAGCCTGGACAGCTCCCTACGAGCAGTACTTC
D: TRBD2; V: TRBV7-2; J: TRBJ2-7; size: NA; CDR3: CASSLGLLAGVWEQYF; DNA: TGTGCCAGCAGCTTAGGGTTACTAGCGGGAGTCTGGGAGCAGTACTTC
D: TRBD2; V: TRBV7-3; J: TRBJ2-1; size: few; CDR3: CASSSPLAAEQFF; DNA: TGTGCCAGCAGCTCGCCCCTAGCGGCTGAGCAGTTCTTC
D: NA; V: TRBV5-1; J: TRBJ1-4; size: NA; CDR3: CASSPNAGPLNEKLFF; DNA: TGCGCCAGCAGCCCCAACGCGGGACCTCTTAATGAAAAACTGTTTTTT
D: NA; V: TRBV4-1; J: TRBJ1-3; size: NA; CDR3: CASSPNQGSGNTIYF; DNA: TGCGCCAGCAGCCCAAACCAGGGTTCAGGAAACACCATATATTTT
D: TRBD2; V: TRBV7-9; J: TRBJ2-1; size: few; CDR3: CASSLGVRSIPGLTYNEQFF; DNA: TGTGCCAGCAGCTTAGGTGTCAGGTCTATTCCGGGACTAACCTACAATGAGCAGTTCTTC
D: NA; V: TRBV7-9; J: TRBJ2-1; size: NA; CDR3: CASTSETLYNEQFF; DNA: TGTGCCAGCACCTCCGAGACCCTCTACAATGAGCAGTTCTTC
D: TRBD2; V: TRBV5-1; J: TRBJ2-7; size: NA; CDR3: CADPGGRALEQYF; DNA: TGCGCCGACCCTGGCGGGAGGGCCCTCGAGCAGTACTTC
D: NA; V: TRBV9; J: TRBJ2-4; size: NA; CDR3: CASSAFDPTLAKNIQYF; DNA: TGTGCCAGCAGCGCCTTTGACCCTACACTAGCCAAAAACATTCAGTACTTC
D: TRBD2; V: TRBV7-8; J: TRBJ2-3; size: NA; CDR3: CASSSLAGTDTQYF; DNA: TGTGCCAGCAGCTCCCTAGCGGGCACAGATACGCAGTATTTT
D: TRBD2; V: TRBV4-2; J: TRBJ2-5; size: NA; CDR3: CASSQDWLLAGVPQYF; DNA: TGTGCCAGCAGCCAAGATTGGTTGCTAGCGGGGGTGCCCCAGTACTTC
D: NA; V: TRBV6-1; J: TRBJ1-1; size: few; CDR3: CASSRDLGTIRTEAFF; DNA: TGTGCCAGCAGTCGCGACCTCGGGACTATTCGGACTGAAGCTTTCTTT
D: NA; V: TRBV7-9; J: TRBJ2-3; size: NA; CDR3: CASSTRRGHPTDTQYF; DNA: TGTGCCAGCAGCACTAGACGGGGACACCCCACAGATACGCAGTATTTT
D: TRBD2; V: TRBV29-1; J: TRBJ2-1; size: few; CDR3: CSVESGRLGRHDNEQFF; DNA: TGCAGCGTTGAAAGCGGGAGGTTAGGTAGGCACGACAATGAGCAGTTCTTC
D: TRBD2; V: TRBV20-1; J: TRBJ2-2; size: NA; CDR3: CSARGDYPTGELFF; DNA: TGCAGTGCTAGAGGGGACTATCCCACCGGGGAGCTGTTTTTT